The entry that follows covers one T cell receptor beta chain sequence. CDR3 length: 15 residues. Trimming took off 4 bases at V and 3 bases at J, with 18 bases between the two ends. Germline CDR1 GTSNPN, CDR2 SVGIG (reference sequence). These data are taken from a study of CD8+ T cells in alopecia areata. About the study: Oral tofacitinib, 5 to 10 mg twice daily, was given in an open-label trial.

As part of sample collection, lesional scalp punch biopsies and peripheral blood were taken from alopecia areata patients. Isolated RNA was reverse transcribed into cDNA used as the sequencing template. Measured with immunoSEQ multiplex PCR; TCRdb has only the in-frame clones, and not every one. This sample carries about 180,000 clones, roughly 60% of them seen once, and the ten largest clones take 1.7%. The sequences come from CD4+ T cells sorted from blood, collected at week 0. The V and J genes are TRBV30 and TRBJ1-2; D perhaps matches TRBD1 (5 bases). The sequence derives from a human donor with alopecia areata. The chain's CDR3 is CAWTSRAGPHYGYTF. The DNA for the CDR3 is TGTGCCTGGACCAGTAGGGCAGGGCCGCACTATGGCTACACCTTC.